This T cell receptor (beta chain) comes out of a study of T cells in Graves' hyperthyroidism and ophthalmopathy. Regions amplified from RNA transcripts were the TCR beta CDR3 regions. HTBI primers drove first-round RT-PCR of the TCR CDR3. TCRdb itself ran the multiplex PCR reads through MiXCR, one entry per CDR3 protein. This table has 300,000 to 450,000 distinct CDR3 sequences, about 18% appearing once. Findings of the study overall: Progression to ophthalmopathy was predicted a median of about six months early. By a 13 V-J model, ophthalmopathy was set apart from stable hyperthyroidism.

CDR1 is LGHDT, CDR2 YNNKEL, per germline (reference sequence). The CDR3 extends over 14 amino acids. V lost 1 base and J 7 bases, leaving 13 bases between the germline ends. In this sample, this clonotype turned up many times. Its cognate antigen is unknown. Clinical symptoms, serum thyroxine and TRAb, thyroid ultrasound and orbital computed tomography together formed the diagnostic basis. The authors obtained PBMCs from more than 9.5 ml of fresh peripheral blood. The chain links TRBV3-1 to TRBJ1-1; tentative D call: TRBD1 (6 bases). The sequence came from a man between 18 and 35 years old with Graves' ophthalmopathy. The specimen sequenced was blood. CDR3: CASSQVGGSSEAFF. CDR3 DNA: TGTGCCAGCAGCCAAGTGGGGGGCTCCAGTGAAGCTTTCTTT.